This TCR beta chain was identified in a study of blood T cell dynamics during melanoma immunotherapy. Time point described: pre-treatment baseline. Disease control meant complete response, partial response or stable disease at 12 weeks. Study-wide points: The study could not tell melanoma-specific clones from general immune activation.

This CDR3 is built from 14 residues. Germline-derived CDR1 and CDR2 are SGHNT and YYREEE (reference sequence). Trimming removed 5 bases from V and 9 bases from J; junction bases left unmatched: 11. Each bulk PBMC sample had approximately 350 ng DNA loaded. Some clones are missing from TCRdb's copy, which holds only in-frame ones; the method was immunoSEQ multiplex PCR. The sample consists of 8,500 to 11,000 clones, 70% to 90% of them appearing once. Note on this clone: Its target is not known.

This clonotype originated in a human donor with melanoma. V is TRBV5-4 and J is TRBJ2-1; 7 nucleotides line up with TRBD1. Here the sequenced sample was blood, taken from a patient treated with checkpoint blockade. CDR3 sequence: CASRPDRAGLEQFF. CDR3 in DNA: TGTGCCAGCAGACCTGACAGGGCAGGGCTTGAGCAGTTCTTC.